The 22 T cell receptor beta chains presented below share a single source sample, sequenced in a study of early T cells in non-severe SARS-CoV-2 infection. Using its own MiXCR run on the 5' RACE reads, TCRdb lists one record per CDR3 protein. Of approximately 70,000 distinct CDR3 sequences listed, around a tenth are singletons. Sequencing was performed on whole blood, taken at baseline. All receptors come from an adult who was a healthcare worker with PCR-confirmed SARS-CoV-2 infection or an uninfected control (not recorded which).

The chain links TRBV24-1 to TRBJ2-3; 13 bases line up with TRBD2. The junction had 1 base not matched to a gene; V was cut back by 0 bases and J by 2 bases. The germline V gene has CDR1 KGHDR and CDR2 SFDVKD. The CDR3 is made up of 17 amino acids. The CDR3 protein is CATSDLGLAGATDTQYF. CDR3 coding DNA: TGTGCCACCAGTGATTTGGGACTAGCGGGGGCCACAGATACGCAGTATTTT.

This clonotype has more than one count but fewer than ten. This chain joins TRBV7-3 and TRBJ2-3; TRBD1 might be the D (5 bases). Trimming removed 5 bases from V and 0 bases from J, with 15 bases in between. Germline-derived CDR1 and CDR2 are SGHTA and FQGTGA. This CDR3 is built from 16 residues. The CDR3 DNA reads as TGTGCCAGCAGCAACACAGGCACCTATAGCACAGATACGCAGTATTTT. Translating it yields CASSNTGTYSTDTQYF.

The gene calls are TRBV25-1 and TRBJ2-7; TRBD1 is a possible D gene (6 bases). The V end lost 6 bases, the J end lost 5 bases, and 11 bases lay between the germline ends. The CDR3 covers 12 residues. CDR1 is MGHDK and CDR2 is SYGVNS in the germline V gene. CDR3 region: CASRTGFNEQYF. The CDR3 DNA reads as TGTGCCAGCAGAACAGGGTTCAACGAGCAGTACTTC.

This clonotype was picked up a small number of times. The CDR3 spells CASKSGQGRYEQYF. CDR3 in DNA: TGTGCCAGCAAGTCAGGACAGGGCCGTTACGAGCAGTACTTC. The chain employs TRBV2 and TRBJ2-7; 8 nucleotides align to TRBD1. V dropped 7 bases and J dropped 4; count of bases not matched to a gene: 9. The germline V gene encodes CDR1 SNHLY and CDR2 FYNNEI. This CDR3 has 14 amino acids.

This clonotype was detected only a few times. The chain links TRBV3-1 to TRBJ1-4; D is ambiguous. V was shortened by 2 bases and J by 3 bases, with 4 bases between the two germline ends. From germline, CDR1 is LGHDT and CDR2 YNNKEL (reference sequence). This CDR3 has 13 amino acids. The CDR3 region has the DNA TGTGCCAGCAGCCAACCCCCTAATGAAAAACTGTTTTTT. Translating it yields CASSQPPNEKLFF.

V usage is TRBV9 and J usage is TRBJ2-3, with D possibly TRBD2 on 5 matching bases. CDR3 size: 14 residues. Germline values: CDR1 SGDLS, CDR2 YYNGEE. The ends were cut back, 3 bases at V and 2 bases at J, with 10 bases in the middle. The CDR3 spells CASSAVAITDTQYF. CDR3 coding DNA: TGTGCCAGCAGCGCCGTAGCGATCACAGATACGCAGTATTTT.

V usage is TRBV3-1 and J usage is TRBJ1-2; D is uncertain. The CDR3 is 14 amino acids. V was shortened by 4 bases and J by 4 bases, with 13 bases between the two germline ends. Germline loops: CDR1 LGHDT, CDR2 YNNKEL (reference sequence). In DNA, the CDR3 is TGTGCCAGCAGCCGGGGTAGCCGGCCCTATGGCTACACCTTC. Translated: CASSRGSRPYGYTF.

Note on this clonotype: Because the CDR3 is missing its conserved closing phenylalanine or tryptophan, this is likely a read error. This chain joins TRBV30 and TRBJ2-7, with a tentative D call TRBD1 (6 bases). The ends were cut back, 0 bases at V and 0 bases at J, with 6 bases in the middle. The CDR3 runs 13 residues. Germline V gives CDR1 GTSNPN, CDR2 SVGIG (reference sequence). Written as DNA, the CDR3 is TGTGCCTGGAGTGTGGGACACTCCTACGAGCAGTACATC. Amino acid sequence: CAWSVGHSYEQYI.

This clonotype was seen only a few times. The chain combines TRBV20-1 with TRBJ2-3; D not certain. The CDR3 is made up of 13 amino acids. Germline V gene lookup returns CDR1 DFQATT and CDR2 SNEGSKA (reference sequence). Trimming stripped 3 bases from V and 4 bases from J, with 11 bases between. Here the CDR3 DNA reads TGCAGTGCTAGGATGCGCGAGGCAGATACGCAGTATTTT. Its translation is CSARMREADTQYF.

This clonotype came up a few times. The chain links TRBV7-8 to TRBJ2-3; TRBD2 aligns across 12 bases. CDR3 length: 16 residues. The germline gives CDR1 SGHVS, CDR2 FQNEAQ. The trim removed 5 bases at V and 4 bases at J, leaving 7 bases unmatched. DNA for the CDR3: TGTGCCAGCAGCCAGCTAGCGGGGGGGCTCGCAGATACGCAGTATTTT. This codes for CASSQLAGGLADTQYF.

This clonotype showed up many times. CDR3 coding DNA: TGTGCCAGCAGTGAATTTCTGGTGGTAGCGGGGGGGAGGCTCTACGAGCAGTACTTC. It specifies CASSEFLVVAGGRLYEQYF. This rearrangement joins TRBV2 to TRBJ2-7, with 11 nucleotides matching TRBD2. Germline CDR1 and CDR2: SNHLY and FYNNEI. This CDR3 has 19 amino acids. V lost 2 bases and J lost 3; bases outside the gene matches: 15.

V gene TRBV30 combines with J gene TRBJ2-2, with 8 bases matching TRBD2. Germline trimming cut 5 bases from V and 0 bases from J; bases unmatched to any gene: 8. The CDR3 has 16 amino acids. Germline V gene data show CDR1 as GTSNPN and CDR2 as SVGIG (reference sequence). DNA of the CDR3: TGTGCCTGGGGTCCACGGGGGGGTTCGAACACCGGGGAGCTGTTTTTT. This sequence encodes CAWGPRGGSNTGELFF. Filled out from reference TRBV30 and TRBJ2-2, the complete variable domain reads SQTIHQWPATLVQPVGSPLSLECTVEGTSNPNLYWYRQAAGRGLQLLFYSVGIGQISSEVPQNLSASRPQDRQFILSSKKLLLSDSGFYLCAWGPRGGSNTGELFFGEGSRLTVL.

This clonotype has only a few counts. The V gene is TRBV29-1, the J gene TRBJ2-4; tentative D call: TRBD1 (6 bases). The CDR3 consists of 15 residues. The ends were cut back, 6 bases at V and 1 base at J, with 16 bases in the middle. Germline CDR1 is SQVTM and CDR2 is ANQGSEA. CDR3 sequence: CSVGQGNFAKNIQYF. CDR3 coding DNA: TGCAGCGTAGGGCAGGGGAATTTTGCCAAAAACATTCAGTACTTC.

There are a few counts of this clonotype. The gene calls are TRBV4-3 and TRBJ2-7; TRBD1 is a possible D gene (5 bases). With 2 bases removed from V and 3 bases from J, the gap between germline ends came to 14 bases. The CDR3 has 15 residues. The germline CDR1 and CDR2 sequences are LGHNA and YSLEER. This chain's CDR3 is CASSQNPTALYEQYF. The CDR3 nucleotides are TGCGCCAGCAGCCAAAACCCGACAGCCCTCTACGAGCAGTACTTC.

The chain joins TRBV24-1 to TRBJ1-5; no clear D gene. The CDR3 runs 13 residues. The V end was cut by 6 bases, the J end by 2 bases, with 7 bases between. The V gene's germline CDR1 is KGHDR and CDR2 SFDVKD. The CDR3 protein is CATSRDGNQPQHF. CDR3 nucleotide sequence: TGTGCCACCAGTAGGGATGGCAATCAGCCCCAGCATTTT.

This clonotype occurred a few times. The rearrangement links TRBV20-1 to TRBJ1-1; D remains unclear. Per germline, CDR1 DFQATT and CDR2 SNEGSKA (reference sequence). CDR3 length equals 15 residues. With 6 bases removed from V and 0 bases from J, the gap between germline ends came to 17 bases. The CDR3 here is CSAQDWAGVNTEAFF. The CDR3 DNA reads TGCAGTGCCCAGGACTGGGCCGGGGTGAACACTGAAGCTTTCTTT.

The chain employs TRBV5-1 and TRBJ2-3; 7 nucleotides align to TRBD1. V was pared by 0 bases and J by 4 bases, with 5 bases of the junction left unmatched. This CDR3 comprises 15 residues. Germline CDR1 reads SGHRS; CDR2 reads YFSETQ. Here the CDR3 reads CASSLEGGAADTQYF. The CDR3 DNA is TGCGCCAGCAGCTTGGAAGGGGGCGCGGCAGATACGCAGTATTTT. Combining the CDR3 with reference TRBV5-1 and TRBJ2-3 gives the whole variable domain KAGVTQTPRYLIKTRGQQVTLSCSPISGHRSVSWYQQTPGQGLQFLFEYFSETQRNKGNFPGRFSGRQFSNSRSEMNVSTLELGDSALYLCASSLEGGAADTQYFGPGTRLTVL.

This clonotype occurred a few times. CDR3 nucleotide sequence: TGTGCCAGCAGTGAGGGTTCTACCTCCTACGAGCAGTACTTC. It encodes CASSEGSTSYEQYF. V is TRBV2 and J is TRBJ2-7; D remains unclear. Germline loops: CDR1 SNHLY, CDR2 FYNNEI. The CDR3 is made up of 14 amino acids. Trimming took off 3 bases at V and 0 bases at J, with 9 bases between the two ends.

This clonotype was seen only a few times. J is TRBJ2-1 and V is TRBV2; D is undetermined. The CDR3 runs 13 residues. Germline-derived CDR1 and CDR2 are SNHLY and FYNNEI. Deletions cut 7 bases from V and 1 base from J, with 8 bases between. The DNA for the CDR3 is TGTGCCAGCAAGAAGGGATCCTACAATGAGCAGTTCTTC. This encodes CASKKGSYNEQFF.

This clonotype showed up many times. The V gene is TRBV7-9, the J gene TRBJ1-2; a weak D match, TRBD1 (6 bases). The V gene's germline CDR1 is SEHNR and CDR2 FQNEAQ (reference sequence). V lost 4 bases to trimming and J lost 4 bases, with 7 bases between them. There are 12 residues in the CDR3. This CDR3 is CASSSDSYGYTF. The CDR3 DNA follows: TGTGCCAGCAGCTCGGACAGCTATGGCTACACCTTC.

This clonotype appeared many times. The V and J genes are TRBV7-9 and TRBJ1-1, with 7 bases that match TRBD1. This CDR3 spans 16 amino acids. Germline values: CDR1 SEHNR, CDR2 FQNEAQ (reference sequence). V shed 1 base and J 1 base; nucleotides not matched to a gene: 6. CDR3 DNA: TGTGCCAGCAGCTTAGTGGCAGGGGGTCCGAACACTGAAGCTTTCTTT. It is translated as CASSLVAGGPNTEAFF. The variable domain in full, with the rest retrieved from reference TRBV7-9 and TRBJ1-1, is DTGVSQNPRHKITKRGQNVTFRCDPISEHNRLYWYRQTLGQGPEFLTYFQNEAQLEKSRLLSDRFSAERPKGSFSTLEIQRTEQGDSAMYLCASSLVAGGPNTEAFFGQGTRLTVV.

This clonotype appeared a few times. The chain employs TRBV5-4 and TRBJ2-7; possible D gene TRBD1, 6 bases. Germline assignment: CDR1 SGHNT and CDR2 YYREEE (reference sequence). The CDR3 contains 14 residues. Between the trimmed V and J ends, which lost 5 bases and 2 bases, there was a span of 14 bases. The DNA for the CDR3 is TGTGCCAGCAGTGAACAGGGTTACCCCTACGAGCAGTACTTC. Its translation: CASSEQGYPYEQYF.